This T cell receptor beta chain appears in the sequencing data of a study of T cells in women clearing cervical HPV infection. The overall study: Controls were women whose single incident HPV16 infection cleared within 12 months without precancer or cancer. General observations from the study: Controls had more TRBV6-7 (0.16%) than cases (about 0.11%). CIN3+ cases had significantly higher TCR repertoire richness than controls, but evenness did not differ.

In the case of this clone: Antigen: not known. The read ends 3 residues early relative to the CDR3; the germline J gene fills the gap.

Germline values: CDR1 DFQATT, CDR2 SNEGSKA (reference sequence). The CDR3 extends over 12 amino acids. Trimming took 3 bases from V and 7 from J, leaving 10 bases between them. The assay was immunoSEQ multiplex PCR, and TCRdb's table has in-frame clones only and misses some. The table lists about 30,000 clones, with approximately 3% in the top ten. All donors had a single incident cervical HPV16 infection, not prevalent. This receptor was taken from a woman between 18 and 69 years old with a cervical HPV16 infection that either progressed to CIN3+ or cleared (not recorded which). V and J are TRBV20-1 and TRBJ2-4; no reliable D call. Sequencing was carried out using blood buffy coat. The sequenced part of the CDR3 DNA is TGCAGTGCTAGGGCTCAGAGGAACATT. Translation: CSARAQRNI. The entire CDR3 protein is CSARAQRNIQYF.